This T cell receptor (beta chain) was recovered during a study of monozygotic twins with inflammatory bowel disease. Whole-study results and caveats: Immunosuppressive treatment differences may have increased patient repertoire variability.

Germline-derived CDR1 and CDR2 are MNHNS and SASEGT. CDR3 size: 15 residues. Worth noting for this clonotype: Its antigen is unidentified.

TCRdb reprocessed the 5' RACE reads; each CDR3 protein has one entry and no DNA is given. This listing includes tens of thousands of distinct CDR3 sequences. The receptor was isolated from a human donor with ulcerative colitis or Crohn's disease, or a healthy co-twin of an affected twin (not recorded which). The sequencing input was blood. The genes are TRBV6-1 and TRBJ2-2. This CDR3 is CASSRQGLNTGELFF.